Below, 29 T cell receptor beta chains from the same sample are listed, as sequenced in a study of long-term antiretroviral therapy in people with HIV. Sequencing used immunoSEQ v3.0 at survey level. Using immunoSEQ multiplex PCR, the repertoire was profiled, and TCRdb retains in-frame clones only, with some absent. The table records around 30,000 clones, approximately 85% of them present only once. Sequencing was performed on unsorted PBMCs, taken approximately 3.3 years after starting antiretroviral therapy. All receptors derive from a young man with HIV.

This chain connects TRBV5-4 to TRBJ2-2, with D possibly TRBD1 on 6 matching bases. Trimming took off 3 bases at V and 6 bases at J, with 9 bases between the two ends. This CDR3 contains 13 residues. Germline CDR1 and CDR2: SGHNT and YYREEE (reference sequence). The CDR3 DNA reads TGTGCCAGCAGCTCACAGGGCCCCGGGGAGCTGTTTTTT. This codes for CASSSQGPGELFF.

In DNA, the CDR3 is TGTGCCAGCAGCGTAGTGGGGACTAGCACAGATACGCAGTATTTT. Encoded protein: CASSVVGTSTDTQYF. This rearrangement joins TRBV9 to TRBJ2-3, with D perhaps matching TRBD2 (6 bases). Germline V CDR1 and CDR2: SGDLS, YYNGEE. The CDR3 runs to 15 residues. Trimming removed 0 bases from V and 0 bases from J, with 8 bases in between.

V usage is TRBV28 and J usage is TRBJ1-1; 7 positions agree with TRBD1. This CDR3 spans 12 amino acids. Germline V gene data show CDR1 as MDHEN and CDR2 as SYDVKM. With V trimmed by 10 bases and J by 4 bases, 6 bases remained unmatched. This CDR3 is CAISDRATEAFF. CDR3 DNA: TGTGCCATTTCCGACAGGGCCACTGAAGCTTTCTTT.

This rearrangement joins TRBV5-1 to TRBJ2-7, with D possibly TRBD1 on 6 matching bases. The CDR3 runs to 13 residues. V was pared by 1 base and J by 5 bases, with 10 bases between. Germline values: CDR1 SGHRS, CDR2 YFSETQ. The CDR3 loop reads CASSLKGDHEQYF. DNA for the CDR3: TGCGCCAGCAGCTTGAAGGGGGACCACGAGCAGTACTTC.

The chain has TRBV5-1 and TRBJ2-2, with a tentative D call TRBD1 (5 bases). Germline assignment: CDR1 SGHRS and CDR2 YFSETQ. This CDR3 contains 15 residues. The V gene lost 4 bases and the J gene lost 1 base, with 11 bases spanning the gap. CDR3 coding DNA: TGCGCCAGCAGCCTTCAGGGCCTGAACACCGGGGAGCTGTTTTTT. Translated: CASSLQGLNTGELFF.

This chain links TRBV10-3 with TRBJ1-1; possibly TRBD1 for D (5 bases). The CDR3 is 11 amino acids. Germline loops: CDR1 ENHRY, CDR2 SYGVKD. Trimming shortened V by 6 bases and J by 4 bases, and 6 bases separated the two germline ends. This CDR3 reads CAIRGGTEAFF. The CDR3 DNA sequence: TGTGCCATCAGGGGGGGCACTGAAGCTTTCTTT.

The chain combines TRBV2 with TRBJ1-1, with D hard to call. Trimming removed 2 bases from V and 5 bases from J, with 12 bases in between. The germline V gene encodes CDR1 SNHLY and CDR2 FYNNEI. CDR3 length: 14 amino acids. CDR3 sequence (DNA): TGTGCCAGCAGTGAAAAGGTGGCCCTGACTGAAGCTTTCTTT. This codes for CASSEKVALTEAFF.

The rearrangement joins TRBV27 to TRBJ2-7; TRBD2 matches at 8 bases. The germline V gene encodes CDR1 MNHEY and CDR2 SMNVEV (reference sequence). The V segment lost 0 bases and the J segment 3 bases; nucleotides outside the gene matches: 13. The CDR3 is 18 residues long. CDR3 in amino acids: CASSLSFGDSGMRYEQYF. The CDR3 nucleotides read TGTGCCAGCAGTTTATCGTTTGGTGATAGCGGGATGCGCTACGAGCAGTACTTC.

The rearrangement joins TRBV12-5 to TRBJ1-1; D uncertain. The germline gives CDR1 LGHNT, CDR2 FRNRAP. V was clipped by 2 bases and J by 0 bases, with 13 bases between them. The length of the CDR3 is 16 residues. CDR3 nucleotides: TGTGCTAGTGGTTTGCGGGGATCGCCTATGAACACTGAAGCTTTCTTT. Its translation: CASGLRGSPMNTEAFF.

The chain joins TRBV5-6 to TRBJ2-7; the D gene is possibly TRBD2 (6 bases). The CDR3 contains 12 residues. Germline V CDR1 and CDR2: SGHDT, YYEEEE. The V and J ends lost 5 bases and 6 bases respectively, with 12 bases between them. The CDR3, as DNA: TGTGCCAGCAGACCTGGGGGAGGCGAGCAGTACTTC. Protein: CASRPGGGEQYF.

CDR3 in amino acids: CASSWSTGNHYGYTF. CDR3 coding DNA: TGTGCCAGTAGTTGGTCGACAGGGAACCACTATGGCTACACCTTC. The rearrangement uses TRBV19 and TRBJ1-2; 7 nucleotides match TRBD1. This CDR3 comprises 15 residues. J gave up 3 bases and V 5 bases, and 9 bases lay outside the gene matches. CDR1 LNHDA and CDR2 SQIVND come from the germline V gene (reference sequence).

This clone was counted a few times. This chain links TRBV19 with TRBJ2-4, with D tentatively TRBD1 (5 bases). Germline V gene data show CDR1 as LNHDA and CDR2 as SQIVND (reference sequence). There are 16 residues in the CDR3. Trimming cost V 2 bases and J 1 base, with 12 bases left between them. The CDR3 nucleotides read TGTGCCAGTAGTATAATGACAGTGGGTGCCAAAAACATTCAGTACTTC. The encoded protein is CASSIMTVGAKNIQYF.

This clone was recorded a few times. V and J are TRBV10-3 and TRBJ1-6; the match to TRBD1 covers 9 bases. CDR3 length: 15 residues. V trimming: 6 bases; J trimming: 6 bases; junction bases outside the gene matches: 6. The germline CDR1 and CDR2 sequences are ENHRY and SYGVKD. CDR3 in amino acids: CAIRRGTGSNSPLHF. The CDR3 DNA is TGTGCCATCAGGAGGGGGACAGGGAGTAATTCACCCCTCCACTTT.

The chain recombines TRBV6-7 with TRBJ2-7; D uncertain. Being an ORF, TRBV6-7 has a function that is uncertain. This CDR3 contains 9 residues. V was shortened by 10 bases and J by 5 bases, with 6 bases between the two germline ends. The CDR3 spells CANIHEQYF. The DNA for the CDR3 is TGTGCCAACATTCACGAGCAGTACTTC.

The chain has TRBV10-2 and TRBJ2-2; a weak D match, TRBD2 (5 bases). The V end was cut by 3 bases, the J end by 5 bases, with 13 bases between. CDR3 length: 15 amino acids. CDR1 and CDR2 (germline): WSHSY, SAAADI. In DNA form, the CDR3 reads TGCGCCAGCAGTGACAAGCGGCCCGGGACCGGGGAGCTGTTTTTT. Amino acids: CASSDKRPGTGELFF.

The chain employs TRBV6-5 and TRBJ1-4, with D uncertain. V was trimmed by 10 bases and J by 0 bases, leaving 9 bases between them. Per the germline V gene, CDR1 is MNHEY and CDR2 is SVGAGI. This CDR3 contains 13 residues. The CDR3 sequence is CATAITTNEKLFF. The DNA of the CDR3 is TGTGCCACAGCCATTACAACTAATGAAAAACTGTTTTTT.

J is TRBJ1-1 and V is TRBV25-1, with TRBD1 identical over 8 bases. CDR1 is MGHDK, CDR2 SYGVNS, per germline. This CDR3 spans 14 amino acids. J lost 0 bases, V lost 8 bases, and 5 bases had no gene match. CDR3 protein: CASGRTGMNTEAFF. CDR3 sequence (DNA): TGTGCCAGCGGGAGGACAGGGATGAACACTGAAGCTTTCTTT.

V gene TRBV19 combines with J gene TRBJ1-1; D remains ambiguous. CDR3 length: 14 amino acids. Germline V lookup: CDR1 LNHDA, CDR2 SQIVND (reference sequence). V lost 0 bases to trimming and J lost 2 bases, with 7 bases between them. CDR3 sequence (DNA): TGTGCCAGTAGTATAGATCGACTTAACACTGAAGCTTTCTTT. Translating it yields CASSIDRLNTEAFF.

The chain links TRBV5-1 to TRBJ1-4; possible D gene TRBD1, 6 bases. The germline V and J ends were trimmed by 3 bases and 7 bases, with 19 bases remaining between them. There are 16 residues in the CDR3. Germline assignment: CDR1 SGHRS and CDR2 YFSETQ. The CDR3 loop reads CASSSPGGQGGEKLFF. CDR3 nucleotides: TGCGCCAGCAGCTCCCCCGGGGGGCAGGGAGGTGAAAAACTGTTTTTT.

This rearrangement joins TRBV2 to TRBJ2-1, with 7 bases matching TRBD1. CDR1 SNHLY and CDR2 FYNNEI come from the germline V gene. The CDR3 spans 16 residues. V gave up 7 bases and J gave up 1 base; unmatched junction bases: 10. DNA for the CDR3: TGTGCCAGCATCCTGAGCGGACAGGATTCCTACAATGAGCAGTTCTTC. Its protein is CASILSGQDSYNEQFF.

J is TRBJ2-1 and V is TRBV7-9; D might be TRBD1 (6 bases). Germline V CDR1 and CDR2: SEHNR, FQNEAQ (reference sequence). The V end lost 1 base, the J end lost 10 bases, and 14 bases lay between the germline ends. The CDR3 runs to 14 residues. In DNA form, the CDR3 reads TGTGCCAGCAGCTTAGTCAAAGGGGGTGGGGAGCAGTTCTTC. Translating it yields CASSLVKGGGEQFF.

V and J are TRBV21-1 and TRBJ2-1; whether TRBD2, the table's D call, matches the DNA was not checked. TRBV21-1 is described as a pseudogene. CDR3 length: 15 residues. In DNA form, the CDR3 reads TGTGCCAGCACCACGCCGCCACTAGCCTACAATGAGCAGTTCTTC. Translation: CASTTPPLAYNEQFF.

J is TRBJ2-1 and V is TRBV27; 9 bases are shared with TRBD2. Per the germline V gene, CDR1 is MNHEY and CDR2 is SMNVEV (reference sequence). V dropped 7 bases and J dropped 4; count of bases not matched to a gene: 5. CDR3 length: 14 amino acids. This chain's CDR3 is CASTLTSGYNEQFF. The CDR3 DNA is TGTGCCAGCACCTTGACTAGCGGTTACAATGAGCAGTTCTTC.

The chain recombines TRBV6-5 with TRBJ2-7; D not resolved. The V and J ends lost 6 bases and 6 bases respectively, with 9 bases between them. The germline gives CDR1 MNHEY, CDR2 SVGAGI. This CDR3 is built from 11 residues. The CDR3: CASRSFGEQYF. Written as DNA, the CDR3 is TGTGCCAGCAGATCTTTTGGCGAGCAGTACTTC.

The V gene is TRBV19, the J gene TRBJ2-2; TRBD1 agrees at 10 bases. The V gene's germline CDR1 is LNHDA and CDR2 SQIVND (reference sequence). The V segment lost 7 bases and the J segment 1 base; nucleotides outside the gene matches: 12. This CDR3 contains 18 residues. The CDR3 reads CASTPTGGFVLNTGELFF. CDR3 DNA sequence: TGTGCCAGTACTCCGACAGGGGGCTTTGTCTTGAACACCGGGGAGCTGTTTTTT. The whole variable domain, filled in from reference TRBV19 and TRBJ2-2, reads DGGITQSPKYLFRKEGQNVTLSCEQNLNHDAMYWYRQDPGQGLRLIYYSQIVNDFQKGDIAEGYSVSREKKESFPLTVTSAQKNPTAFYLCASTPTGGFVLNTGELFFGEGSRLTVL.

The rearrangement uses TRBV18 and TRBJ2-6; D may be TRBD1 (6 bases). The germline gives CDR1 KGHSH, CDR2 LQKENI. The CDR3 loop spans 16 amino acids. V dropped 3 bases and J dropped 4 bases, with 13 bases sitting between them. The CDR3 DNA reads as TGTGCCAGCTCACCCGTTACAGGGTCCGGGGCCAACGTCCTGACTTTC. Residues: CASSPVTGSGANVLTF.

The chain links TRBV18 to TRBJ1-2; no clear D gene. CDR1 is KGHSH and CDR2 is LQKENI in the germline V gene. The CDR3 covers 12 residues. Trimming pared 4 bases from V and 2 bases from J, leaving 5 bases between. In DNA, the CDR3 is TGTGCCAGCTCACTGGACAACTATGGCTACACCTTC. Amino acid sequence: CASSLDNYGYTF. Combining the CDR3 with reference TRBV18 and TRBJ1-2 gives the whole variable domain NAGVMQNPRHLVRRRGQEARLRCSPMKGHSHVYWYRQLPEEGLKFMVYLQKENIIDESGMPKERFSAEFPKEGPSILRIQQVVRGDSAAYFCASSLDNYGYTFGSGTRLTVV.

V gene TRBV5-1 combines with J gene TRBJ1-1; D is possibly TRBD1 (5 bases). Germline lookup yields CDR1 SGHRS and CDR2 YFSETQ. The length of the CDR3 is 17 residues. Trimming pared 4 bases from V and 0 bases from J, leaving 19 bases between. The CDR3 DNA is TGCGCCAGCAGCAAAACCGGCGTGGGGGGAATGAACACTGAAGCTTTCTTT. Residues: CASSKTGVGGMNTEAFF. The complete variable domain, with remaining parts taken from reference TRBV5-1 and TRBJ1-1, reads KAGVTQTPRYLIKTRGQQVTLSCSPISGHRSVSWYQQTPGQGLQFLFEYFSETQRNKGNFPGRFSGRQFSNSRSEMNVSTLELGDSALYLCASSKTGVGGMNTEAFFGQGTRLTVV.

This clone has a single count. V gene TRBV5-1 combines with J gene TRBJ1-1, with 9 bases matching TRBD1. CDR1 and CDR2 (germline): SGHRS, YFSETQ. This CDR3 has 15 amino acids. V shed 2 bases, J shed 1 base, and the junction held 3 bases outside the gene matches. The CDR3 protein is CASSFWTGENTEAFF. CDR3 sequence (DNA): TGCGCCAGCAGCTTCTGGACAGGGGAGAACACTGAAGCTTTCTTT.